The clone carrying this TCR beta chain was detected many times. The data belong to a study of regulatory T cells in long-lasting Graves disease. Relying on iRepertoire HTBI primers and Arm-PCR of CDR3 regions, the team built TCR beta libraries. MiXCR was run by TCRdb on the multiplex PCR reads, yielding one entry per CDR3 protein. The sample carries 350,000 to 500,000 distinct CDR3 sequences, around 15% recorded once. Trimming removed 2 bases from V and 1 base from J, with 14 bases in between. This CDR3 is 16 amino acids long. CDR1 and CDR2 (germline): ENHRY, SYGVKD. Regarding time point: newly diagnosed GD, antithyroid drugs for less than 3 months. From PBMCs, RNA was extracted and then used to make the TCR library. The sample was also linked to a second study, of T cells in Graves' hyperthyroidism and ophthalmopathy.

This clonotype was sampled from a woman aged 25 to 39 with Graves disease. The rearrangement links TRBV10-3 to TRBJ1-1; D uncertain. The specimen was peripheral blood mononuclear cells (PBMCs), collected at new diagnosis, from a patient treated with antithyroid drugs. CDR3 sequence reads: CAISEEESFPNTEAFF. The CDR3 nucleotides read TGTGCCATCAGTGAGGAGGAGTCTTTTCCGAACACTGAAGCTTTCTTT.